This TCR beta chain was recorded in a study of blood T cell repertoires in COVID-19. Study-wide context: Donors in the United States, Italy and Spain gave samples during acute or convalescent COVID-19.

Seattle researchers signed up patients amid active infection and tracked them longitudinally. Germline CDR1 reads LNHDA; CDR2 reads SQIVND (reference sequence). The CDR3 runs 15 residues. Trimming stripped 10 bases from V and 4 bases from J, with 19 bases between. In this sample, this clone turned up a few times. In the source study's methods: Nucleated cell counts were estimated from reference gene primer amplification. Clones were read by immunoSEQ multiplex PCR, and TCRdb kept only the in-frame ones, dropping some. V, J and clone size are those of that table, while D and trimming were read from the DNA. The sample lists 300,000 to 350,000 clones; about nine tenths were seen once.

The sample comprised peripheral blood. The sequence was obtained from a woman in her seventies with COVID-19, enrolled during active disease. This sequence joins TRBV19 and TRBJ2-2, with D possibly matching TRBD2 (6 bases). The CDR3 sequence is CATEKEVGGTGELFF. The CDR3 bases are TGTGCCACTGAGAAGGAAGTGGGGGGCACCGGGGAGCTGTTTTTT.